What follows are 9 T cell receptor beta chains derived from one specimen sequenced in a study of cytomegalovirus exposure and HLA in healthy donors. The PCR used 60 Vbeta and 13 Jbeta primers. Sequencing used immunoSEQ multiplex PCR; TCRdb keeps in-frame clones, though not all of them. The sample contains approximately 170,000 clones, roughly 73% of which appear only once. Sequenced input: PBMCs. The receptors originated from a male donor in good health and CMV-seronegative.

The genes are TRBV9 and TRBJ1-1, with 8 bases aligning to TRBD1. Germline loops: CDR1 SGDLS, CDR2 YYNGEE. CDR3 size: 15 residues. V gave up 4 bases and J gave up 1 base; unmatched junction bases: 6. CDR3 protein: CASSTGGAGNTEAFF. The CDR3 nucleotides are TGTGCCAGCAGCACAGGGGGGGCGGGGAACACTGAAGCTTTCTTT. The full variable domain, with the rest looked up from reference TRBV9 and TRBJ1-1, is DSGVTQTPKHLITATGQRVTLRCSPRSGDLSVYWYQQSLDQGLQFLIQYYNGEERAKGNILERFSAQQFPDLHSELNLSSLELGDSALYFCASSTGGAGNTEAFFGQGTRLTVV.

V is TRBV7-3 and J is TRBJ1-5; D gene unclear. CDR3 length: 12 amino acids. The germline gives CDR1 SGHTA, CDR2 FQGTGA. V was trimmed by 5 bases and J by 9 bases, leaving 11 bases between them. This CDR3 is CASSPNVAPQHF. The CDR3, as DNA: TGTGCCAGCAGCCCCAACGTAGCGCCCCAGCATTTT. Variable domain in full (rest from reference TRBV7-3 and TRBJ1-5): GAGVSQTPSNKVTEKGKYVELRCDPISGHTALYWYRQSLGQGPEFLIYFQGTGAADDSGLPNDRFFAVRPEGSVSTLKIQRTERGDSAVYLCASSPNVAPQHFGDGTRLSIL.

V usage is TRBV7-6 and J usage is TRBJ2-1; TRBD2 agrees at 8 bases. This CDR3 contains 17 residues. Germline CDR1 SGHVS, CDR2 FNYEAQ. V shed 2 bases, J shed 1 base, and the junction held 7 bases outside the gene matches. CDR3 nucleotides: TGTGCCAGCAGCTTACAGCATTTAGCGGGGTCCTACAATGAGCAGTTCTTC. As protein: CASSLQHLAGSYNEQFF.

This clone is a singleton in its sample. This chain connects TRBV6-5 to TRBJ1-6, with TRBD1 as a possible D gene (5 bases). CDR1 is MNHEY, CDR2 SVGAGI, per germline. The ends were cut back, 2 bases at V and 8 bases at J, with 13 bases in the middle. This CDR3 has 15 amino acids. CDR3 sequence reads: CASSYGRVEDSPLHF. Written as DNA, the CDR3 is TGTGCCAGCAGTTACGGCAGGGTGGAAGATTCACCCCTCCACTTT.

The CDR3 nucleotides are TGCGCCAGCAGCACCGGGACAGGGTTACCCCCATACGAGCAGTACTTC. Translated: CASSTGTGLPPYEQYF. The chain is built from TRBV5-1 and TRBJ2-7; 9 nucleotides agree with TRBD1. From germline, CDR1 is SGHRS and CDR2 YFSETQ. Trimming cost V 4 bases and J 4 bases; bases outside gene matches: 12. CDR3 size: 16 residues. The variable domain in full, completed from reference TRBV5-1 and TRBJ2-7, reads KAGVTQTPRYLIKTRGQQVTLSCSPISGHRSVSWYQQTPGQGLQFLFEYFSETQRNKGNFPGRFSGRQFSNSRSEMNVSTLELGDSALYLCASSTGTGLPPYEQYFGPGTRLTVT.

The rearrangement links TRBV6-6 to TRBJ2-2; weak D call: TRBD2 (5 bases). V lost 2 bases and J 1 base, leaving 11 bases between the germline ends. The CDR3 length is 16 residues. The germline V gene encodes CDR1 MNHNY and CDR2 SVGAGI (reference sequence). The CDR3 DNA reads TGTGCCAGCAGTTACAAGATAGCGCTGAACACCGGGGAGCTGTTTTTT. Amino acids: CASSYKIALNTGELFF.

The genes are TRBV19 and TRBJ1-1; 7 bases match TRBD1. CDR3 size: 12 residues. V trimming: 6 bases; J trimming: 7 bases; junction bases outside the gene matches: 5. Germline V lookup: CDR1 LNHDA, CDR2 SQIVND (reference sequence). The CDR3 region has the DNA TGTGCCAGTAGCCCCGACAGGGTTGAAGCTTTCTTT. Protein sequence: CASSPDRVEAFF.

CDR3 region: CASSVGGGYTF. The CDR3 DNA reads TGCGCCAGCAGCGTGGGAGGAGGCTACACCTTC. This chain links TRBV5-1 with TRBJ1-2; D gene uncertain. The germline V gene encodes CDR1 SGHRS and CDR2 YFSETQ. The germline V and J ends were trimmed by 4 bases and 8 bases, with 9 bases remaining between them. CDR3 size: 11 residues.

The chain recombines TRBV6-6 with TRBJ2-5; TRBD1 matches at 8 bases. CDR3 length: 16 amino acids. The V segment lost 7 bases and the J segment 4 bases; nucleotides outside the gene matches: 14. Germline CDR1 is MNHNY and CDR2 is SVGAGI (reference sequence). CDR3 DNA sequence: TGTGCCAGCATTGACCCGGGGCAGGGGGCTGGAGAGACCCAGTACTTC. Encoded protein: CASIDPGQGAGETQYF.